A single sample is the source of the 6 T cell receptor beta chains below, sequenced in a study of radiation and T cells in renal cell carcinoma. The method was immunoSEQ multiplex PCR; TCRdb's version includes in-frame clones alone and lacks a portion of them. The sample yields approximately 51,000 clones, around 83% seen once. The time point was: baseline pretreatment blood. The treatment was: 15 Gy SBRT to primary tumor, nephrectomy 4 weeks later. The specimen was blood, collected from a patient whose treatment included radiotherapy and nephrectomy. The source is a woman aged 70 to 79 with renal cell carcinoma.

The chain combines TRBV7-2 with TRBJ2-7; no reliable D call. The CDR3 covers 12 residues. Trimming removed 5 bases from V and 2 bases from J, with 7 bases in between. The V gene's germline CDR1 is SGHTA and CDR2 FQGNSA. In DNA, the CDR3 is TGTGCCAGCAGCAAAACACCCTACGAGCAGTACTTC. Protein: CASSKTPYEQYF. Variable domain in full (rest from reference TRBV7-2 and TRBJ2-7): GAGVSQSPSNKVTEKGKDVELRCDPISGHTALYWYRQSLGQGLEFLIYFQGNSAPDKSGLPSDRFSAERTGGSVSTLTIQRTQQEDSAVYLCASSKTPYEQYFGPGTRLTVT.

J is TRBJ2-7 and V is TRBV19; D unresolved. V lost 2 bases and J 5 bases, leaving 13 bases between the germline ends. The CDR3 is 14 residues long. CDR1 LNHDA and CDR2 SQIVND come from the germline V gene (reference sequence). In nucleotides, the CDR3 is TGTGCCAGTAGTATAACAGACACGGGTCACGAGCAGTACTTC. Residues: CASSITDTGHEQYF.

The rearrangement uses TRBV27 and TRBJ1-4; D uncertain. The germline CDR1 and CDR2 sequences are MNHEY and SMNVEV (reference sequence). The V end was cut by 6 bases, the J end by 3 bases, with 14 bases between. The CDR3 is 15 amino acids. CDR3 nucleotides: TGTGCCAGCAGGGATGAGCAAGCGGCTAATGAAAAACTGTTTTTT. Translation gives CASRDEQAANEKLFF.

This sequence joins TRBV13 and TRBJ2-7; 7 nucleotides agree with TRBD1. The CDR3 spans 13 residues. Trimming cost V 5 bases and J 6 bases; bases outside gene matches: 7. Germline V CDR1 and CDR2: PRHDT, FYEKMQ (reference sequence). CDR3 loop: CASSLTGDGEQYF. Written as DNA, the CDR3 is TGTGCCAGCAGCCTAACAGGGGATGGCGAGCAGTACTTC.

This clone was found a few times. CDR3 residues: CAWSADRGQPQHF. Here the CDR3 DNA reads TGTGCCTGGAGTGCGGACAGAGGGCAGCCCCAGCATTTT. This chain uses TRBV30 with TRBJ1-5; a possible D gene is TRBD1 (6 bases). CDR3 size: 13 residues. The germline V gene encodes CDR1 GTSNPN and CDR2 SVGIG (reference sequence). V lost 1 base to trimming and J lost 7 bases, with 11 bases between them.

The rearrangement uses TRBV28 and TRBJ1-1; perhaps TRBD1 as D (5 bases). The CDR3 consists of 15 residues. Germline lookup yields CDR1 MDHEN and CDR2 SYDVKM. The V gene lost 7 bases and the J gene lost 5 bases, with 20 bases spanning the gap. CDR3 residues: CASISPQGRGTEAFF. The DNA for the CDR3 is TGTGCCAGCATTTCCCCCCAGGGACGAGGAACTGAAGCTTTCTTT.